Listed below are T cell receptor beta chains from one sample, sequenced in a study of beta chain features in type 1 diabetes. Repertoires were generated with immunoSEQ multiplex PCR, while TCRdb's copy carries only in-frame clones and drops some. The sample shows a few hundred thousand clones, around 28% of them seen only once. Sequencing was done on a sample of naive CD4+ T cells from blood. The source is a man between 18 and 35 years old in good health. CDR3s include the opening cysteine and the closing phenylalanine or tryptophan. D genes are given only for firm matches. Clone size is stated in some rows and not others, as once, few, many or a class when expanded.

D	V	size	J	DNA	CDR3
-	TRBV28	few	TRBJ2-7	TGTGCCAGCAGTGGGCGGGGAATTTATGCCTACGAGCAGTACTTC	CASSGRGIYAYEQYF
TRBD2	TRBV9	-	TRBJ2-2	TGTGCCAGCAGCCCGACGGGAGGGCCGAGGACCGGGGAGCTGTTTTTT	CASSPTGGPRTGELFF
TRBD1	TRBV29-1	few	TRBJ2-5	TGCAGCGTTGAAAGGGGGCAGGGGCAAGAGACCCAGTACTTC	CSVERGQGQETQYF
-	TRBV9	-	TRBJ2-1	TGTGCCAGCAGCGTAGACCCCCGAGAGTCTGAGCAGTTCTTC	CASSVDPRESEQFF
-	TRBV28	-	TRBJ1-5	TGTGCCAGCAGTTTATCCACCTTGCTCAATCAGCCCCAGCATTTT	CASSLSTLLNQPQHF
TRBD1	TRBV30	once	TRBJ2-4	TGTGCCTGTAGTAGGGACAGGAGCAAACTAGCCAAAAACATTCAGTACTTC	CACSRDRSKLAKNIQYF
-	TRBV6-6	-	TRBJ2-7	TGTGCCAGCAGGGTGGGGTATACCTACGAGCAGTACTTC	CASRVGYTYEQYF
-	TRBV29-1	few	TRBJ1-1	TGCAGCGTTGAAGTGGGACAAAGGAACACTGAAGCTTTCTTT	CSVEVGQRNTEAFF
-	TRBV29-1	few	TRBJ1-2	TGCAGCGTTGGAGGAATCTACTATGGCTACACCTTC	CSVGGIYYGYTF
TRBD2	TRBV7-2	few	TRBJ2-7	TGTGCCAGCAGCTTACGGACTAGCGGTTCGTACGAGCAGTACTTC	CASSLRTSGSYEQYF
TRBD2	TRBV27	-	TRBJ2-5	TGTGCCAGCACCCGTCTAGCGGGAGGTGGGGAGACCCAGTACTTC	CASTRLAGGGETQYF
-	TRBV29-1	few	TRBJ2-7	TGCAGCGTTGACCAGGGCAACCCCTACGAGCAGTACTTC	CSVDQGNPYEQYF
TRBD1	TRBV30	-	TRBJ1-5	TGTGCCTGGAGCCGGACAGGGGAACAGCCCCAGCATTTT	CAWSRTGEQPQHF
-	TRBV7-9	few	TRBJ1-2	TGTGCCAGCAGCCTTACCTACACGGGACCCCTAGGCTACACCTTC	CASSLTYTGPLGYTF
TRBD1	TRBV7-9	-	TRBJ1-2	TGTGCCAGCAGTCGAGGACAGGGTGCTAATGGCTACACCTTC	CASSRGQGANGYTF